This T cell receptor (beta chain) emerged from a study of T cell responses to AZD1222 COVID-19 vaccine. Study-wide findings and caveats: Sampling that yielded the repertoires occurred only after the peak T cell response. Across spike, vaccine-associated CD4 TCRs were found, dominant at 160-218 and 743-854. Epitopes outside B.1.351 and B.1.1.7 mutated regions reportedly drew nearly half of spike TCRs.

Notes on this clone: Its antigen is currently unknown.

Profiled with immunoSEQ multiplex PCR; TCRdb holds only in-frame clones, not every one. Here the sample spans tens of thousands of clones, about four fifths being singletons. Investigators merged groups given second doses at roughly 4 or roughly 12 weeks. This specimen consisted of peripheral blood, obtained 28 days after the second AZD1222 dose. The clonotype comes from an adult who received the AZD1222 COVID-19 vaccine.

CDR3 sequence (DNA): TGTGCCAGCAGTTTTAGTAAGGGTGAAAAACTGTTTTTT. The encoded protein is CASSFSKGEKLFF. The V and J genes are TRBV12-3 or TRBV12-4 and TRBJ1-4; no reliable D call. Deletions cut 3 bases from V and 7 bases from J, with 9 bases between. CDR3 length: 13 residues.